This T cell receptor beta chain was sequenced for a study of T cell changes during pregnancy in multiple sclerosis. This clone was detected once. The CDR3 spans 19 residues. Only in-frame clones appear in the TCRdb table, and some are missing; sequencing was by immunoSEQ multiplex PCR. The sample lists 55,000 to 85,000 clones, about 91% occurring once. Specimen: peripheral blood, collected after pregnancy. This receptor was taken from a female donor with multiple sclerosis, enrolled in a pregnancy study. The V gene is TRBV12-2, the J gene TRBJ2-5; the table's D call of TRBD2 was not tested on the DNA. TRBV12-2 is tagged as a pseudogene. The CDR3 nucleotides read TGTGCAAGTCGCTTAGCGCTTTCGCGGACTAGAAGGTTTCAAGAGACCCAGTACTTC. Protein sequence: CASRLALSRTRRFQETQYF.